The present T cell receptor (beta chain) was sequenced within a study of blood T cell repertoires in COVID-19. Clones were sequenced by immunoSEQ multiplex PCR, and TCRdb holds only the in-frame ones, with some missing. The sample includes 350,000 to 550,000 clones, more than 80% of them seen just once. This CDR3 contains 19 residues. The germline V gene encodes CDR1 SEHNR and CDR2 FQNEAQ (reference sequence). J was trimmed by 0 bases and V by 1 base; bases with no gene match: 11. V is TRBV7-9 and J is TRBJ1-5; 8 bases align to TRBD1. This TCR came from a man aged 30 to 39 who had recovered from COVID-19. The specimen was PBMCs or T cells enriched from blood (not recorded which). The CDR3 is CASSLGGRGPANSNQPQHF. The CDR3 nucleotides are TGTGCCAGCAGCTTAGGGGGCAGGGGGCCGGCGAATAGCAATCAGCCCCAGCATTTT.